This T cell receptor beta chain was sequenced for a study of blood T cell repertoires in COVID-19. Study in general: The United States, Italy and Spain provided the acute and convalescent COVID-19 samples.

In the original analysis: Estimated nucleated cell counts came from reference gene primer amplification. Generated by immunoSEQ multiplex PCR, the TCRdb table keeps only in-frame clones and is missing some. V, J and clone size are taken as reported in that table, and D and trimming were inferred from the DNA itself. The table has roughly 160,000 clones, around 83% seen once; the top ten hold almost 1%. This sequence originates from a man aged 18 to 30 with acute or convalescent COVID-19. Specimen: peripheral blood.

CDR3 protein: CATSLELWNEQFF. CDR3 in DNA: TGTGCCACCAGTCTCGAGCTTTGGAATGAGCAGTTCTTC. The chain couples TRBV24-1 to TRBJ2-1; no clear D gene. Germline V lookup: CDR1 KGHDR, CDR2 SFDVKD. The CDR3 is made up of 13 amino acids. V was clipped by 6 bases and J by 7 bases, with 12 bases between them.